The 15 T cell receptor beta chains in this list originate from one sample, sequenced in a study of shared clonotypes between healthy human individuals. Data came from immunoSEQ multiplex PCR; TCRdb stores just in-frame clones and leaves some out. Here the sample spans more than 550,000 clones, approximately 72% being singletons. The sequenced sample was memory CD4+ T cells sorted from blood. Subset reported: CD45RA-negative fraction. The source of these receptors is a woman in her thirties in good health.

Points on this clone: Distinct nucleotide sequences in the sample also encode this CDR3. V usage is TRBV7-3 and J usage is TRBJ2-1; 10 bases align to TRBD1. The germline gives CDR1 SGHTA, CDR2 FQGTGA. The CDR3 totals 15 residues. J gave up 2 bases and V 5 bases, and 3 bases lay outside the gene matches. In DNA, the CDR3 is TGTGCCAGCAGCCTCGGACAGGGGGCCTACAATGAGCAGTTCTTC. As protein: CASSLGQGAYNEQFF.

This sequence joins TRBV27 and TRBJ2-1; 14 positions agree with TRBD2. CDR3 length: 18 amino acids. Germline trimming cut 6 bases from V and 4 bases from J; bases unmatched to any gene: 11. CDR1 and CDR2 from the germline V gene are MNHEY and SMNVEV (reference sequence). CDR3 loop: CASSPFLGLAGGYNEQFF. The CDR3 DNA reads TGTGCCAGCAGCCCATTTCTCGGACTAGCGGGAGGTTACAATGAGCAGTTCTTC.

DNA of the CDR3: TGTGCCAGCAGCCCTCAGACAGGGGGCGACTCGGGCGGCTACACCTTC. Protein sequence: CASSPQTGGDSGGYTF. The chain recombines TRBV14 with TRBJ1-2; 10 nucleotides line up with TRBD1. Trimming removed 4 bases from V and 8 bases from J; junction bases left unmatched: 13. The CDR3 extends over 16 amino acids. Germline lookup yields CDR1 SGHDN and CDR2 FVKESK.

The rearrangement links TRBV25-1 to TRBJ2-3; 8 nucleotides line up with TRBD2. The CDR3 runs 13 residues. Germline V gives CDR1 MGHDK, CDR2 SYGVNS. The V gene end was trimmed by 5 bases and the J gene end by 9 bases; junction bases not matched to a gene: 7. The CDR3 nucleotides read TGTGCCAGCAGTTTAGCGGGAAAGGTAACGCAGTATTTT. Translated: CASSLAGKVTQYF.

This clone was detected a few times. The rearrangement links TRBV28 to TRBJ2-1, with unresolved D. Trimming pared 3 bases from V and 6 bases from J, leaving 15 bases between. The CDR3 contains 15 residues. Germline-derived CDR1 and CDR2 are MDHEN and SYDVKM. As DNA, the CDR3 is TGTGCCAGCAGTTTCGCAACCGGGTCCGTCAATGAGCAGTTCTTC. It is translated as CASSFATGSVNEQFF.

This clone showed up just a few times. The chain has TRBV7-2 and TRBJ2-2; 8 bases are a match to TRBD2. The germline V gene encodes CDR1 SGHTA and CDR2 FQGNSA. This CDR3 has 17 residues. The V and J ends lost 5 bases and 0 bases, in that order; junction bases with no gene match: 8. The CDR3 DNA reads as TGTGCCAGCAGCGTCGAACTAGCGGACACGAACACCGGGGAGCTGTTTTTT. Its translation: CASSVELADTNTGELFF.

The V and J genes are TRBV6-6 and TRBJ2-6; D uncertain. Trimming shortened V by 5 bases and J by 3 bases, and 11 bases separated the two germline ends. Germline assignment: CDR1 MNHNY and CDR2 SVGAGI (reference sequence). The CDR3 contains 15 residues. The CDR3 bases are TGTGCCAGCAGTCCAGGTGTAGGTGGGGCCAACGTCCTGACTTTC. This sequence encodes CASSPGVGGANVLTF.

V and J are TRBV29-1 and TRBJ2-5; 8 bases map to TRBD1. Germline V gene lookup returns CDR1 SQVTM and CDR2 ANQGSEA. The CDR3 has 12 amino acids. J lost 3 bases, V lost 5 bases, and 2 bases had no gene match. The CDR3 DNA reads TGCAGCGTTAACAGGGGGAAAGAGACCCAGTACTTC. Its protein is CSVNRGKETQYF.

The chain employs TRBV6-5 and TRBJ2-7; TRBD2 matches 8 bases. V lost 6 bases to trimming and J lost 1 base; unmatched junction nucleotides: 2. CDR3 length: 13 amino acids. Germline V gene sequence: CDR1 MNHEY, CDR2 SVGAGI. The CDR3 sequence: CASRPSGSYEQYF. The DNA for the CDR3 is TGTGCCAGCAGACCTAGCGGGTCCTACGAGCAGTACTTC.

V and J are TRBV7-2 and TRBJ2-5, with 9 positions matching TRBD2. The J call is doubtful: the DNA matches TRBJ2-7 better. The germline gives CDR1 SGHTA, CDR2 FQGNSA. This CDR3 contains 15 residues. DNA of the CDR3: TGTGCCAGCAGCTTTCCCACTAGCGGGCAAAACGAGCAGTACTTC. It specifies CASSFPTSGQNEQYF.

The rearrangement links TRBV6-6 to TRBJ2-7, with D unresolved. V was shortened by 2 bases and J by 0 bases, with 8 bases between the two germline ends. This CDR3 has 14 amino acids. Germline CDR1 and CDR2: MNHNY and SVGAGI (reference sequence). Here the CDR3 DNA reads TGTGCCAGCAGTTACCGGATCAACTCCTACGAGCAGTACTTC. Its translation is CASSYRINSYEQYF.

The rearrangement uses TRBV6-6 and TRBJ2-7, with 9 bases that match TRBD2. The CDR3 extends over 15 amino acids. The V gene's germline CDR1 is MNHNY and CDR2 SVGAGI (reference sequence). J lost 4 bases, V lost 4 bases, and 8 bases had no gene match. The CDR3 DNA is TGTGCCAGCAGTTTCACCGGGACTAGCAAGTACGAGCAGTACTTC. This encodes CASSFTGTSKYEQYF.

There are many counts of this clone. The V and J genes are TRBV28 and TRBJ1-1, with D maybe TRBD1 (5 bases). The CDR3 totals 13 residues. V shed 2 bases and J shed 10 bases, with 14 bases lying between them. The germline CDR1 and CDR2 sequences are MDHEN and SYDVKM. The CDR3 DNA follows: TGTGCCAGCAGTTTAGGACAACAATTGGTAGCTTTCTTT. Translation gives CASSLGQQLVAFF.

With respect to this clone: Within the sample, other DNA sequences also encode this same CDR3. The chain combines TRBV28 with TRBJ2-1; TRBD2 matches 9 bases. There are 15 residues in the CDR3. In germline, CDR1 is MDHEN, CDR2 SYDVKM. The V gene end was trimmed by 3 bases and the J gene end by 6 bases; junction bases not matched to a gene: 6. The chain's CDR3 is CASSLGGRASNEQFF. The CDR3 nucleotides read TGTGCCAGCAGTTTGGGCGGGAGGGCCTCCAATGAGCAGTTCTTC.

This clone was observed a few times. The gene calls are TRBV30 and TRBJ2-1, with TRBD2 matching over 10 bases. The CDR3 spans 14 residues. Germline-derived CDR1 and CDR2 are GTSNPN and SVGIG (reference sequence). J lost 2 bases, V lost 3 bases, and 1 base had no gene match. The DNA for the CDR3 is TGTGCCTGGAGGGGACTAGCGCCCTACAATGAGCAGTTCTTC. Amino acid sequence: CAWRGLAPYNEQFF. The full variable domain, its missing parts supplied by reference TRBV30 and TRBJ2-1, is SQTIHQWPATLVQPVGSPLSLECTVEGTSNPNLYWYRQAAGRGLQLLFYSVGIGQISSEVPQNLSASRPQDRQFILSSKKLLLSDSGFYLCAWRGLAPYNEQFFGPGTRLTVL.